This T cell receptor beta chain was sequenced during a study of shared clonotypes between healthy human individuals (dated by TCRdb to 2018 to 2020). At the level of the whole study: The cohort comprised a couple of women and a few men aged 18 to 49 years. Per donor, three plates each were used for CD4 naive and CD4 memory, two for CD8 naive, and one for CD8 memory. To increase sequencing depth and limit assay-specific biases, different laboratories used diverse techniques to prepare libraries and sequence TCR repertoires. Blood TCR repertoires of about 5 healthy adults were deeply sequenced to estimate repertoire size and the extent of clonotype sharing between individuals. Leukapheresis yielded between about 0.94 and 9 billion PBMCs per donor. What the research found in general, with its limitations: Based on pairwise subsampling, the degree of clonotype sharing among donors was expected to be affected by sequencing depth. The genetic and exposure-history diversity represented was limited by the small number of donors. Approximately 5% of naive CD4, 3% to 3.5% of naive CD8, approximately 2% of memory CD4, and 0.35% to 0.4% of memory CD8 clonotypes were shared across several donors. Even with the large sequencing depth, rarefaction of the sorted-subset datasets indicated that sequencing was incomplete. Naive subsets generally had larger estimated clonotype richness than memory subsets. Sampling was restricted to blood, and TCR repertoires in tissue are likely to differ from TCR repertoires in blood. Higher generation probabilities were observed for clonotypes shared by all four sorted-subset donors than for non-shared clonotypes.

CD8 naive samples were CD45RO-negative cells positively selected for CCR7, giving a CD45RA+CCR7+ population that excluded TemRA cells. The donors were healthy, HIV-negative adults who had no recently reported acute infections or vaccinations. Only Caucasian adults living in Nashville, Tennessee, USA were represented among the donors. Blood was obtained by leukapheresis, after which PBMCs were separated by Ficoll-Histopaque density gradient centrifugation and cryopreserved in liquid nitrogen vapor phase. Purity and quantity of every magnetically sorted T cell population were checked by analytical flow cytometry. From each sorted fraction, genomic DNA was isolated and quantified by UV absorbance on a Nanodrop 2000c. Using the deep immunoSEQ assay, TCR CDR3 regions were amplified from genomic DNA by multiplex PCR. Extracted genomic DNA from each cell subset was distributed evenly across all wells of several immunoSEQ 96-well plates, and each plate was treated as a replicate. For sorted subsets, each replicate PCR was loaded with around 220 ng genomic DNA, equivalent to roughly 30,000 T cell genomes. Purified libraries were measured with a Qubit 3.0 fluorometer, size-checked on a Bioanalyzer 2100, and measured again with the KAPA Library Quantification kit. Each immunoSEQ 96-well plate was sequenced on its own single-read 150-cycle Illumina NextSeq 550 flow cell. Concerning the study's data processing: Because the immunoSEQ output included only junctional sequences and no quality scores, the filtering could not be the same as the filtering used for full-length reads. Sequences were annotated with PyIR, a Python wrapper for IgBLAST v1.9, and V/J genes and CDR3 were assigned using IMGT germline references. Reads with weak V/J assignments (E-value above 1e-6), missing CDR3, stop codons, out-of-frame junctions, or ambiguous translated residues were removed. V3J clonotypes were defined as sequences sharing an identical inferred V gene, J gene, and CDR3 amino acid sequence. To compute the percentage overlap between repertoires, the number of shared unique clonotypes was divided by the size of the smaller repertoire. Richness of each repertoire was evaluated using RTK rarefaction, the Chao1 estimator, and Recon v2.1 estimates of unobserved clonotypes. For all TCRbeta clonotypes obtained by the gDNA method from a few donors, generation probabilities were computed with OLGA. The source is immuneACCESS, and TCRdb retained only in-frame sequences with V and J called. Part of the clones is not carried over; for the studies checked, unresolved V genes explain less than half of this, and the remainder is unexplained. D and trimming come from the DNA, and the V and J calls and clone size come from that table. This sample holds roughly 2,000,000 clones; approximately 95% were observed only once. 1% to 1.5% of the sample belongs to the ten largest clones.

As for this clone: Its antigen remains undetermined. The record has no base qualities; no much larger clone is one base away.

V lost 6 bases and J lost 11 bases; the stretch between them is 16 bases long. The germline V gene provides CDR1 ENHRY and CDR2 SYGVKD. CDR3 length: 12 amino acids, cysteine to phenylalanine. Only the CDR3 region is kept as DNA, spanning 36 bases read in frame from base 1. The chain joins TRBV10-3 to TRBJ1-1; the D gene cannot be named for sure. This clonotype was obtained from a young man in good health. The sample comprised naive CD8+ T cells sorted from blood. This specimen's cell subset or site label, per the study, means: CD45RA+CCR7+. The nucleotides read TGTGCCATCAGCAACCCCACAAAGAGGGCTTTCTTT. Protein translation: CAISNPTKRAFF.